Listed below are T cell receptor beta chains from one sample, sequenced in a study of cytomegalovirus exposure and HLA in healthy donors. The method was immunoSEQ multiplex PCR; TCRdb's version includes in-frame clones alone and lacks a portion of them. This table holds roughly 290,000 clones, around 90% found once. Sample: PBMCs. Every receptor here comes from a young woman in good health and CMV-seronegative. Both conserved end residues are part of each CDR3. Size is stated for part of the rows, as once, few or many counts, or as a class when the clone is expanded.

J gene: TRBJ1-2; V gene: TRBV6-1; clone size: -; CDR3 protein: CASSDPDRAGYTF
J gene: TRBJ2-3; V gene: TRBV5-4; clone size: few; CDR3 protein: CASSPGTGTDTQYF
J gene: TRBJ2-3; V gene: TRBV9; clone size: -; CDR3 protein: CASSEGDTQYF
J gene: TRBJ2-1; V gene: TRBV19; clone size: -; CDR3 protein: CASSIYEGVNLNEQFF
J gene: TRBJ2-2; V gene: TRBV9; clone size: -; CDR3 protein: CASSVAPGGTGELFF
J gene: TRBJ2-6; V gene: TRBV27; clone size: -; CDR3 protein: CASSPYDRPSGANVLTF
J gene: TRBJ2-7; V gene: TRBV18; clone size: few; CDR3 protein: CASSPGNRAYEQYF
J gene: TRBJ2-3; V gene: TRBV5-8; clone size: -; CDR3 protein: CASSLKRGWTDTQYF
J gene: TRBJ2-1; V gene: TRBV5-1; clone size: -; CDR3 protein: CASSLLTGQQYNEQFF
J gene: TRBJ1-2; V gene: TRBV30; clone size: -; CDR3 protein: CAWSNPTGGYGYTF
J gene: TRBJ2-1; V gene: TRBV27; clone size: -; CDR3 protein: CASTGRWENEQFF
J gene: TRBJ1-6; V gene: TRBV11-3; clone size: -; CDR3 protein: CASSSDGYSPLHF
J gene: TRBJ2-3; V gene: TRBV9; clone size: -; CDR3 protein: CASSSKKRGVTDTQYF
J gene: TRBJ2-1; V gene: TRBV9; clone size: few; CDR3 protein: CASSERGGSSYNEQFF
J gene: TRBJ2-2; V gene: TRBV5-4; clone size: -; CDR3 protein: CASSTLALAGGTGELFF
J gene: TRBJ2-7; V gene: TRBV6-5; clone size: -; CDR3 protein: CASSYGSGPYEQYF
J gene: TRBJ1-5; V gene: TRBV28; clone size: -; CDR3 protein: CASSSTGTGGLKQPQHF
J gene: TRBJ1-1; V gene: TRBV27; clone size: -; CDR3 protein: CASSFGGTSEAFF
J gene: TRBJ2-3; V gene: TRBV7-8; clone size: once; CDR3 protein: CASSSQAGGSTDTQYF
J gene: TRBJ2-3; V gene: TRBV4-2; clone size: once; CDR3 protein: CASSRETSGGSTDTQYF
J gene: TRBJ1-2; V gene: TRBV19; clone size: -; CDR3 protein: CASTPQNAANYGYTF
J gene: TRBJ1-6; V gene: TRBV5-6; clone size: -; CDR3 protein: CASSNRGWNSPLHF
J gene: TRBJ2-7; V gene: TRBV28; clone size: -; CDR3 protein: CASSQLYYEQYF
J gene: TRBJ2-1; V gene: TRBV12-5; clone size: once; CDR3 protein: CASGVVAGGLRNEQFF
J gene: TRBJ1-1; V gene: TRBV18; clone size: -; CDR3 protein: CASSPPGAGAFF
J gene: TRBJ1-1; V gene: TRBV4-1; clone size: -; CDR3 protein: CASSQAGQEAFF
J gene: TRBJ1-5; V gene: TRBV10-3; clone size: -; CDR3 protein: CAISESRSPRSNQPQHF
J gene: TRBJ2-1; V gene: TRBV27; clone size: -; CDR3 protein: CASSFSGTGWIYEQFF
J gene: TRBJ1-2; V gene: TRBV7-9; clone size: -; CDR3 protein: CASSAGRFGGDYGYTF
J gene: TRBJ2-1; V gene: TRBV7-6; clone size: -; CDR3 protein: CASSPGWASGISSYNEQFF